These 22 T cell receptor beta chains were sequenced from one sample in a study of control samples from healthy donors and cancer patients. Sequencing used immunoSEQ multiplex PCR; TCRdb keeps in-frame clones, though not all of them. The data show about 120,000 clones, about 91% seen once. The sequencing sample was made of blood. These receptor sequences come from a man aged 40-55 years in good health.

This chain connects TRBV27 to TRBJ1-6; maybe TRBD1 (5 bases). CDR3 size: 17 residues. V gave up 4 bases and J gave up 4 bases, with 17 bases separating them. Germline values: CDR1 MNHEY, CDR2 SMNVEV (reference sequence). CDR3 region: CASSSGGTHLYNSPLHF. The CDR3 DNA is TGTGCCAGCAGTTCCGGTGGGACCCACCTTTATAATTCACCCCTCCACTTT.

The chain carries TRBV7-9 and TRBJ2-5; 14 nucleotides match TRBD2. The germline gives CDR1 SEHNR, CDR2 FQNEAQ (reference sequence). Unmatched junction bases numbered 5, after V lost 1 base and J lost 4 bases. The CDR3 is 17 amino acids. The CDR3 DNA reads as TGTGCCAGCAGCTTAGGAGGGACTAGCGGGGGAGGAGAGACCCAGTACTTC. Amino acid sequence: CASSLGGTSGGGETQYF. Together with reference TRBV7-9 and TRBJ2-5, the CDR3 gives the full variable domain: DTGVSQNPRHKITKRGQNVTFRCDPISEHNRLYWYRQTLGQGPEFLTYFQNEAQLEKSRLLSDRFSAERPKGSFSTLEIQRTEQGDSAMYLCASSLGGTSGGGETQYFGPGTRLLVL.

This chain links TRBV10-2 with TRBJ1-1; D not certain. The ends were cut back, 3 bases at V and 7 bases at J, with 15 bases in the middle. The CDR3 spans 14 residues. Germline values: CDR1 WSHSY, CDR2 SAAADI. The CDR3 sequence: CASSDSTPGYEAFF. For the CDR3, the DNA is TGCGCCAGCAGTGACTCTACGCCTGGGTATGAAGCTTTCTTT.

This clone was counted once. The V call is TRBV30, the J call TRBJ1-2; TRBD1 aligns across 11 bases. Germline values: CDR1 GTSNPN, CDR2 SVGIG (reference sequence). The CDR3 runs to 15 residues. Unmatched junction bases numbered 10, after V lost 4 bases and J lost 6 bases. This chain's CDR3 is CAWTRRTGGADGYTF. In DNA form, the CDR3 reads TGTGCCTGGACTCGTCGGACAGGGGGCGCCGATGGCTACACCTTC.

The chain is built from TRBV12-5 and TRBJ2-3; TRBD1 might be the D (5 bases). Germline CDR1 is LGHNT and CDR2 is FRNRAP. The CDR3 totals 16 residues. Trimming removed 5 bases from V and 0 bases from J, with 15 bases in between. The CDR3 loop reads CASGPSRQSSTDTQYF. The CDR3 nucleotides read TGTGCTAGTGGTCCCTCAAGACAGTCTAGCACAGATACGCAGTATTTT.

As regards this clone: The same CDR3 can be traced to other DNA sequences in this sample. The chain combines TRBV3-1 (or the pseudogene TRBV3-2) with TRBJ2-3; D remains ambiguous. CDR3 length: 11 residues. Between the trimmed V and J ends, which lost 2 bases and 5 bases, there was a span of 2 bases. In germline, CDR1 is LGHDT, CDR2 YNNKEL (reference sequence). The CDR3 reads CASSQRDTQYF. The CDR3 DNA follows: TGTGCCAGCAGCCAACGAGATACGCAGTATTTT.

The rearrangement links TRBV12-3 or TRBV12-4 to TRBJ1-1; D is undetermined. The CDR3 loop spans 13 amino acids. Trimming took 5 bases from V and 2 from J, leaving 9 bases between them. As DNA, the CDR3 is TGTGCCAGCAGTAAGAACCGTAACACTGAAGCTTTCTTT. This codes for CASSKNRNTEAFF.

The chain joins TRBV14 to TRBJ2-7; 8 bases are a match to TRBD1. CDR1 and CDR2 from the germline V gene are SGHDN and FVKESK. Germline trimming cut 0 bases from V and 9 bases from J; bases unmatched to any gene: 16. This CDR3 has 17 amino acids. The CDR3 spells CASSQDLVGTGSRGQYF. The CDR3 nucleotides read TGTGCCAGCAGCCAAGATCTAGTGGGGACAGGCTCACGGGGGCAGTACTTC.

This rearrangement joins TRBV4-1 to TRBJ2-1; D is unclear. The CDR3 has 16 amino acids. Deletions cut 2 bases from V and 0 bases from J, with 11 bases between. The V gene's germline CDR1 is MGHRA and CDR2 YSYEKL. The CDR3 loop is CASSQLGRDSYNEQFF. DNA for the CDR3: TGCGCCAGCAGCCAACTAGGGCGAGACTCCTACAATGAGCAGTTCTTC.

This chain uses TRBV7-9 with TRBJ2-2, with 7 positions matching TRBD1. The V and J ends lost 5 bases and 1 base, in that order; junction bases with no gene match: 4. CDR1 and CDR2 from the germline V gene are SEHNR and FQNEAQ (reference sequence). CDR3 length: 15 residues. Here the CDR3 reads CASSRGQKNTGELFF. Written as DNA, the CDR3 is TGTGCCAGCAGCAGGGGACAGAAGAACACCGGGGAGCTGTTTTTT.

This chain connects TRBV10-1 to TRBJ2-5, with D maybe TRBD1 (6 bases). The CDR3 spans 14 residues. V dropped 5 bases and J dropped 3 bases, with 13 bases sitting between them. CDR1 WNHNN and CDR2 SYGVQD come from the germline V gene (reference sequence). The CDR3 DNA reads TGCGCCAGCAGTCCAGGGGCCCGGGAAGAGACCCAGTACTTC. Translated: CASSPGAREETQYF.

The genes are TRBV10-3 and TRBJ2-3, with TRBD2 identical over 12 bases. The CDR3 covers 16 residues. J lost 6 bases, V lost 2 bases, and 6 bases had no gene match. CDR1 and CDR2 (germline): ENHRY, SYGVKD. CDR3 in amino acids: CAISEGLAGLSDTQYF. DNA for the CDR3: TGTGCCATCAGTGAGGGACTAGCGGGGTTGAGTGATACGCAGTATTTT.

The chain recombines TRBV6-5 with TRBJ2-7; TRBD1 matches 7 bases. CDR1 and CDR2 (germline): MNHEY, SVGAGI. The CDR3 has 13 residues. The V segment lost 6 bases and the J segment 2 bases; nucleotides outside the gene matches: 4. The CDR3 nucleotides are TGTGCCAGCAGCGACAGGGTTACCTACGAGCAGTACTTC. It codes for CASSDRVTYEQYF.

CDR3 sequence reads: CASSLPRTYEQYF. Here the CDR3 DNA reads TGTGCCAGCAGCTTACCGAGGACCTACGAGCAGTACTTC. The chain combines TRBV11-2 with TRBJ2-7; D ambiguous. Trimming took 2 bases from V and 2 from J, leaving 7 bases between them. Germline CDR1 SGHAT, CDR2 FQNNGV. CDR3 length equals 13 residues.

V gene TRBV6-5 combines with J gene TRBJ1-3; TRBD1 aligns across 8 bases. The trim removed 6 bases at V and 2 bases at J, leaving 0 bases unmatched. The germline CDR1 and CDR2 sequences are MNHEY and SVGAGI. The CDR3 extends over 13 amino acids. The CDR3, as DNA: TGTGCCAGCAGCAGGGGGCCTGGAAACACCATATATTTT. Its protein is CASSRGPGNTIYF.

The CDR3 DNA sequence: TGTGCCAGCAGTTACACGTACAATTCACCCCTCCACTTT. This codes for CASSYTYNSPLHF. The chain links TRBV27 to TRBJ1-6; D is undetermined. Germline values: CDR1 MNHEY, CDR2 SMNVEV (reference sequence). The V end was cut by 4 bases, the J end by 7 bases, with 8 bases between. The CDR3 length is 13 residues.

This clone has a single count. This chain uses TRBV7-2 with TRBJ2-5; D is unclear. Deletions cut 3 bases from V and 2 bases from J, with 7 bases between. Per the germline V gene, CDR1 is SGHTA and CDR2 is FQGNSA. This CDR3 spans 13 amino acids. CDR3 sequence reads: CASSFPQQETQYF. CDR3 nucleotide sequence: TGTGCCAGCAGCTTTCCACAGCAAGAGACCCAGTACTTC.

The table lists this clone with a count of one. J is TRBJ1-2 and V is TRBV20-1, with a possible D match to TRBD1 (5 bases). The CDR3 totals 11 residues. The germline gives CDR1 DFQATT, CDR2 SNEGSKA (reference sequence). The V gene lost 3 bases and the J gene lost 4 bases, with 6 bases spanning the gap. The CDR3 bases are TGCAGTGCTAGGGACACCTATGGCTACACCTTC. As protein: CSARDTYGYTF.

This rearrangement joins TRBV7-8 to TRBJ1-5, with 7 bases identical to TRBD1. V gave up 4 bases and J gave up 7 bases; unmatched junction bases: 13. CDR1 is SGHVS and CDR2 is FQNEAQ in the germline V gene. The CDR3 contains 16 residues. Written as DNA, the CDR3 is TGTGCCAGCAGCTCGCGAGACACAGGGGAGGAGCAGCCCCAGCATTTT. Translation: CASSSRDTGEEQPQHF.

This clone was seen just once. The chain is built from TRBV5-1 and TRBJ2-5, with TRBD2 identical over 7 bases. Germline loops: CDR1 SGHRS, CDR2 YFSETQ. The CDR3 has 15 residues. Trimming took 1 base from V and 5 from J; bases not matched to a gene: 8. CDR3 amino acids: CASSLNLVGGETQYF. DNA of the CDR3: TGCGCCAGCAGCTTGAATCTGGTGGGGGGGGAGACCCAGTACTTC.

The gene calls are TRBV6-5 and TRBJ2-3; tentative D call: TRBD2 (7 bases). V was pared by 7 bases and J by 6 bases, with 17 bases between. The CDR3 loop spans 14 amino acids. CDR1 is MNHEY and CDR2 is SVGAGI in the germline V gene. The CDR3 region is CASNKGGAGDTQYF. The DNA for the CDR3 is TGTGCCAGCAATAAGGGGGGGGCAGGGGATACGCAGTATTTT.

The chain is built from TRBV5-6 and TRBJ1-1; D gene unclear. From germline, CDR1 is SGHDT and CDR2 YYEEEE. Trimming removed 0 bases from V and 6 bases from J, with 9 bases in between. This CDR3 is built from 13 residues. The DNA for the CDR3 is TGTGCCAGCAGCTTGGCCGGGGTTGCTGAAGCTTTCTTT. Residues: CASSLAGVAEAFF.